Included here is one TCR beta chain sequence, with context. It lacks a known antigen. The input lacks base qualities; no much larger clone sits a single base away. This specimen comes from a study of T cell repertoires in cytomegalovirus infection (dated by TCRdb to the late 2010s). As for the study more broadly: Alongside well-studied HLA-B-restricted epitopes, the peptide stimulations were aimed at recently identified HLA-C-restricted CMV epitopes, whose presentation resists viral immunomodulation. The HLA type of each donor mattered for the analysis, because public TCR beta signatures pointed to carriage of CMV infection along with the matching HLA type.

Overall study results and their limits: Cumulative frequency of public TCR beta family members discriminated carriers of CMV infection plus the relevant HLA type in this cohort and an independent 352-donor cohort. The ex vivo response was dominated by HLA-C-restricted CMV-specific TCR beta clonotypes, and the single most frequent clonotype in two of eight donors was supplied by these HLA-C-restricted clonotypes.

The treatment or condition label, as the study defines it: in vitro stimulation with specific CMV peptide epitopes to enrich CMV-specific T cells. As encoded in the germline V gene, CDR1 is SGHTA while CDR2 is FQGNSA. V is clipped by 5 bases and J by 4 bases, and the sequence between their germline boundaries is 18 bases long. From the cysteine through the phenylalanine, the CDR3 covers 16 amino acids. Here the CDR3 DNA is all that survives: 48 bases in frame from base 1. This sample was sequenced with an Illumina HiSeq 1500. TCRdb reran the public reads through fastp at Q25 and MiXCR, keeping productive beta chains. Rows are unified per CDR3 protein, each entry keeping the most common DNA and genes. For this sample there are about 47,000 distinct CDR3 sequences; around a fifth appear just once. Jointly, the top ten make up over 75% of the sample.

The receptor's source is a human donor in good health (CMV status not recorded). Some clones in this sample may be carry-over from other donors' samples. The V and J segments used are TRBV7-2 and TRBJ2-1; D gene: possibly TRBD2, on 5 matching bases. Sequenced here: CD8+ T cells from cultured PBMCs, sampled from culture after CMV antigen stimulation. This receptor has the CDR3 CASSPRVSGRYNEQFF. The nucleotide sequence reads as follows: TGTGCCAGCAGCCCACGAGTTTCGGGGAGATACAATGAGCAGTTCTTC.